This is a list of T cell receptor beta chains from one sample in a study of neoadjuvant anti-PD-1 for oral cavity cancer. Libraries were prepared by immunoSEQ multiplex PCR; TCRdb keeps only in-frame clonotypes and omits some of them. This table has 15,000 to 20,000 clones, under 75% appearing once. The sample was PBMCs, taken before nivolumab (anti-PD-1) treatment. These receptors all come from a person aged 40 to 85 with oral cavity squamous cell carcinoma. The CDR3 runs from the conserved cysteine through the conserved F or W.

TRBJ2-2	16	TRBV7-6	CASSSGTGGKAGELFF
TRBJ2-7	16	TRBV28	CASTPYGGTGGYEQYF
TRBJ2-5	14	TRBV7-2	CASSLGRGQETQYF
TRBJ2-5	12	TRBV6-5	CATLADQETQYF
TRBJ1-1	15	TRBV5-1	CASSLDIGASTEAFF
TRBJ2-2	11	TRBV2	CASTSTGELFF
TRBJ1-1	15	TRBV9	CASSVDGLGTTEAFF
TRBJ1-5	17	TRBV28	CASIVAGLWQSNQPQHF
TRBJ2-6	15	TRBV10-2	CAAEGDTAGANVLTF
TRBJ1-1	13	TRBV9	CASSVGQGGEAFF
TRBJ2-2	18	TRBV7-9	CASSLAAGLAGGTGELFF
TRBJ2-7	13	TRBV30	CAWSVGHTYEQYF
TRBJ1-4	14	TRBV6-5	CASKGGTGGEKLFF
TRBJ2-3	17	TRBV7-6	CASSLRPPLGGTDTQYF
TRBJ1-2	14	TRBV6-5	CASSATGWAYGYTF
TRBJ2-7	14	TRBV19	CASSRAGAGYEQYF
TRBJ1-3	16	TRBV11-2	CASSLPLSDSGNTIYF
TRBJ2-1	14	TRBV7-7	CASSLDGSLDEQFF
TRBJ2-7	16	TRBV12-5	CASGSTPLAPSYEQYF
TRBJ1-3	15	TRBV25-1	CASSTYRPSGNTIYF
TRBJ2-7	15	TRBV10-3	CAISESGARRAEQYF
TRBJ2-7	15	TRBV4-2	CASSQDPQDQYEQYF
TRBJ1-5	15	TRBV9	CASSPFWGRRQPQHF
TRBJ2-5	13	TRBV2	CATRTSGNQTQYF
TRBJ1-3	17	TRBV11-1	CASSSTEYASGGGTIYF
TRBJ2-1	18	TRBV25-1	CASSESPRTSGRSNEQFF